This section outlines one T cell receptor (beta chain) sequence together with its context. The antigen is undetermined. The germline gives CDR1 SGHTA, CDR2 FQGNSA. V lost 3 bases and J 10 bases, leaving 22 bases between the germline ends. The CDR3 has 16 residues. The sample belongs to a study of T cell repertoires in cytomegalovirus infection. Via MiXCR, TCRdb re-called the reads, giving one row per CDR3 protein. The table records a few hundred thousand distinct CDR3 sequences, over 7.5% of them present only once. Study-level results: Clonotypes of TCR beta that were HLA-C-restricted and CMV-specific dominated the ex vivo response. Totalled public TCR beta family frequency picked out people who carried CMV plus the relevant HLA.

This sequence joins TRBV7-2 and TRBJ2-1; D perhaps matches TRBD2 (5 bases). Sequenced: PBMCs. The TCR comes from a human donor in good health (CMV status not recorded). Some clones in this sample may be carry-over from other donors' samples. The CDR3: CASSLGLGDDLREQFF. The CDR3 DNA reads TGTGCCAGCAGCTTGGGTTTGGGAGATGACCTGAGGGAGCAGTTCTTC.